The clone carrying this T cell receptor beta chain was picked up a small number of times. The target antigen is unknown. This CDR3 region has 16 residues. Germline V gene sequence: CDR1 SGHTA, CDR2 FQGNSA. Trimming removed 4 bases from V and 2 bases from J, with 16 bases in between. The data stem from a study of T-cell memory formation after mild COVID-19. As for the study in general: Largely, TCR clusters stayed within a single donor.

TCRdb re-derived calls from the 5' RACE reads in MiXCR, one entry per CDR3 protein. Among fewer than 95,000 distinct CDR3 sequences listed, roughly 16% were seen once. Study-wide results and caveats: Confirmation of SARS-CoV-2 specificity was lacking for second-wave clones peaking day 37. Prior to infection, memory already included some responding clones, suggesting cross-reactive memory joined. Clones contracting over day 15 to 85 were CD4/CD8 balanced, with later expanders leaning CD4+.

Input material: PBMCs or a T cell subset sorted from them (not recorded which). The source is a man aged 18-30 years who had mild COVID-19 (a few samples of this study predate the infection). Cell type and time point are not known. This rearrangement joins TRBV7-2 to TRBJ2-3; possibly TRBD1 for D (6 bases). DNA for the CDR3: TGTGCCAGCAGCTCAGGGGCTTGGGAGTACACAGATACGCAGTATTTT. The encoded protein is CASSSGAWEYTDTQYF. Based on the CDR3 plus reference TRBV7-2 and TRBJ2-3, the full variable domain is GAGVSQSPSNKVTEKGKDVELRCDPISGHTALYWYRQSLGQGLEFLIYFQGNSAPDKSGLPSDRFSAERTGGSVSTLTIQRTQQEDSAVYLCASSSGAWEYTDTQYFGPGTRLTVL.